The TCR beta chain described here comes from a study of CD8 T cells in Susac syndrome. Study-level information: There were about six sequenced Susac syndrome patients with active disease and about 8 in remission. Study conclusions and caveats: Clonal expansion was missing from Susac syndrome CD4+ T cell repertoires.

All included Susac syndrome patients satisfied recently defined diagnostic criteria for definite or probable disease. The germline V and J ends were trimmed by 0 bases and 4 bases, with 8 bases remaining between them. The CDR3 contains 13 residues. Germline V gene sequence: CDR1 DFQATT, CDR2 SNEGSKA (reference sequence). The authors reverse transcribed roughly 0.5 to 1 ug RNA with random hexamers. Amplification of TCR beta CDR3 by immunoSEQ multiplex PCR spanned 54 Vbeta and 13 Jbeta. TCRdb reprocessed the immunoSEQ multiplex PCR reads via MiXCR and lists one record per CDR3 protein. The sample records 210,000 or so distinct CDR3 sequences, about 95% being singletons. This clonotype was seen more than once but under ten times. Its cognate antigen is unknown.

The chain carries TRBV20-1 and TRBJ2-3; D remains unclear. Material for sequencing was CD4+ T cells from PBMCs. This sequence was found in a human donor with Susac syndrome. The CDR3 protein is CSARDTGADTQYF. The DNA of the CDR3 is TGCAGTGCTAGAGATACGGGTGCAGATACGCAGTATTTT.